This T cell receptor (beta chain) was recovered during a study of T-cell memory formation after mild COVID-19. Study results and limitations: There was no confirmation that second-wave clones peaking on day 37 were SARS-CoV-2 specific.

Comment on this clonotype: Its antigen is still unknown.

TCRdb independently ran MiXCR on the 5' RACE reads; one entry per CDR3 protein. This sample has just over 150,000 distinct CDR3 sequences, with roughly a third found just once. Sequenced input: PBMCs or a T cell subset sorted from them (not recorded which). The TCR comes from an adult woman who had mild COVID-19 (a few samples of this study predate the infection). Cell type and time point are not known.

CDR3 nucleotide sequence: TGTGCCAGCAGCTTGCAGGGGCCGTCTGTTGAAGCTTTCTTT. This gives the protein CASSLQGPSVEAFF. The J gene is TRBJ1-1, the V gene TRBV5-5; possibly TRBD1 for D (6 bases). The CDR3 sequence is 14 residues long. Trimming removed 1 base from V and 7 bases from J, with 14 bases in between. Germline V gives CDR1 SGHKS, CDR2 YYEKEE (reference sequence).